This T cell receptor beta chain derives from a study of CD8 T cells in ankylosing spondylitis. Preparation of TCR beta libraries was done by quantitative 5'-RACE with molecular barcodes. TCRdb recomputed calls from the 5' RACE reads with MiXCR, one row per CDR3 protein. The data show 150,000 to 200,000 distinct CDR3 sequences, with 9.8% seen just once and over 12% held by the top ten. This clonotype was observed at least ten times. The sequencing sample was made of blood, either unsorted or a sorted T cell fraction (not recorded which). The receptor's source is a female donor with ankylosing spondylitis or in good health (not recorded which).

The CDR3 DNA is TGCGCCAGCAGCCCGAGACAGGGGTCTTTGAATTCACCCCTCCACTTT. It translates to CASSPRQGSLNSPLHF. The V call is TRBV5-1, the J call TRBJ1-6; TRBD1 aligns across 8 bases. CDR3 length: 16 amino acids. Trimming cost V 4 bases and J 7 bases; bases outside gene matches: 10. Germline V gene data show CDR1 as SGHRS and CDR2 as YFSETQ.